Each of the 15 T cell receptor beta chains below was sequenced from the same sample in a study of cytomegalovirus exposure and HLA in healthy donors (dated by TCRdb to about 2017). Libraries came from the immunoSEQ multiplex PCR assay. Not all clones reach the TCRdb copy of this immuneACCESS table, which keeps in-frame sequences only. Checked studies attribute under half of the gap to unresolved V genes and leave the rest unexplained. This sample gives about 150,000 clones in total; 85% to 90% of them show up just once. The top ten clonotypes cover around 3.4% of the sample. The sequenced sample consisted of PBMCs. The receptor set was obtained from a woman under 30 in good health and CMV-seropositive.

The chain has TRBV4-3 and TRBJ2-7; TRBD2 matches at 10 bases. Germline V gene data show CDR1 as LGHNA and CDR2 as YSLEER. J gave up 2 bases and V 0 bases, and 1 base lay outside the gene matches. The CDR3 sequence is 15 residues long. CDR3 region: CASSQESGRAYEQYF. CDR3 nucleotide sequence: TGCGCCAGCAGCCAAGAAAGCGGGAGGGCCTACGAGCAGTACTTC.

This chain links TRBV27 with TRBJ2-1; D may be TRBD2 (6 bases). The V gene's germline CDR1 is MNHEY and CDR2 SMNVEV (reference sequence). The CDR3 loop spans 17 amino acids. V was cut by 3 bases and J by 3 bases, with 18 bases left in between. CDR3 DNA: TGTGCCAGCAGTTTGCGACTAGTTTCCGACTTCTACAATGAGCAGTTCTTC. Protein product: CASSLRLVSDFYNEQFF.

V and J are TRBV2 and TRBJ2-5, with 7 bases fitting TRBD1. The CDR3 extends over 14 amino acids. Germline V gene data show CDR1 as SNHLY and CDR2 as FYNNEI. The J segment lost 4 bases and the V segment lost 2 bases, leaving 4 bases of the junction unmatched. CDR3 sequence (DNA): TGTGCCAGCAGTGAAACGGCAGGGGGAGAGACCCAGTACTTC. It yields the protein CASSETAGGETQYF.

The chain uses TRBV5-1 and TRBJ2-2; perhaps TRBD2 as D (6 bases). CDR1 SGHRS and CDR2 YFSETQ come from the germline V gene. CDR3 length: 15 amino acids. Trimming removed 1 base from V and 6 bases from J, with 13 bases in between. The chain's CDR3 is CASSLLAWNPGELFF. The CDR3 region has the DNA TGCGCCAGCAGCTTGCTAGCGTGGAATCCCGGGGAGCTGTTTTTT.

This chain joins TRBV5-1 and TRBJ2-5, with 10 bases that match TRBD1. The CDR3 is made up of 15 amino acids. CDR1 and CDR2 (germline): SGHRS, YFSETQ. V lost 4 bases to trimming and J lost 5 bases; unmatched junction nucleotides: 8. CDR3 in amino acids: CASSRGDRGGETQYF. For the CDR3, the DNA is TGCGCCAGCAGCCGGGGGGACAGGGGAGGCGAGACCCAGTACTTC.

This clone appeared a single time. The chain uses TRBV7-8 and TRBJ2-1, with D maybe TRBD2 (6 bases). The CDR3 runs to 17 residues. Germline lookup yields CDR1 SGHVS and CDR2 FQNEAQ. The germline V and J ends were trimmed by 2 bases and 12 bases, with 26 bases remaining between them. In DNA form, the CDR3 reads TGTGCCAGCAGCTTATACACCTCACTAGCAGTCTCAATCGTGCAGTTCTTC. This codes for CASSLYTSLAVSIVQFF. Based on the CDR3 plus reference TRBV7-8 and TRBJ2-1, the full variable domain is GAGVSQSPRYKVAKRGQDVALRCDPISGHVSLFWYQQALGQGPEFLTYFQNEAQLDKSGLPSDRFFAERPEGSVSTLKIQRTQQEDSAVYLCASSLYTSLAVSIVQFFGPGTRLTVL.

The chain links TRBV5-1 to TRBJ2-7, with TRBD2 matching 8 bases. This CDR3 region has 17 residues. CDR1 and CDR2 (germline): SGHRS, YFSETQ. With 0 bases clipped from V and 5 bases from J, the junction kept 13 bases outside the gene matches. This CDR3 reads CASSLVARPAGANEQYF. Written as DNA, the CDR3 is TGCGCCAGCAGCTTGGTAGCCCGCCCAGCGGGAGCGAACGAGCAGTACTTC.

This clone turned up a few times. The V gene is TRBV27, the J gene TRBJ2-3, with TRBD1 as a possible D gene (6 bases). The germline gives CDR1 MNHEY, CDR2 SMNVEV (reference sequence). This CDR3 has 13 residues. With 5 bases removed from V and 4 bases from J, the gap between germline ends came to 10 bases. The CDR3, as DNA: TGTGCCAGCAGTAAACAGGGTGCAGATACGCAGTATTTT. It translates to CASSKQGADTQYF.

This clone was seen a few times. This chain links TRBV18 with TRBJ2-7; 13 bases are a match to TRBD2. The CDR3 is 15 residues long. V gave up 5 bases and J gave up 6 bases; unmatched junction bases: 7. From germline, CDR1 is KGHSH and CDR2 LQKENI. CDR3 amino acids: CASSSRTSGSGEQYF. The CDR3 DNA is TGTGCCAGCTCATCAAGGACTAGCGGGAGCGGCGAGCAGTACTTC.

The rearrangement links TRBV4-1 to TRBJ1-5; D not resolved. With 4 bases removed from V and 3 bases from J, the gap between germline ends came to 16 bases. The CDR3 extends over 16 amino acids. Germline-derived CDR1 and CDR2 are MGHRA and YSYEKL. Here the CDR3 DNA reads TGCGCCAGCAGCCTTACATTAGGCGGTTTCAATCAGCCCCAGCATTTT. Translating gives CASSLTLGGFNQPQHF.

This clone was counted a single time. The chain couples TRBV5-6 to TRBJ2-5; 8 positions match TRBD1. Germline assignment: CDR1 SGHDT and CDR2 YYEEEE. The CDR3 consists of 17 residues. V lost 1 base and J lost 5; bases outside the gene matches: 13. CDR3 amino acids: CASSLKVRGRRAETQYF. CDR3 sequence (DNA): TGTGCCAGCAGCTTGAAGGTCAGGGGGCGTAGGGCTGAGACCCAGTACTTC.

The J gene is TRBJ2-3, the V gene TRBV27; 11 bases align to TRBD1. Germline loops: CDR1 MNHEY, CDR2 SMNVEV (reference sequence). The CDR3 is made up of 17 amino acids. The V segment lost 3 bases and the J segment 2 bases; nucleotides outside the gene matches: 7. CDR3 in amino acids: CASSFYSDRGLTDTQYF. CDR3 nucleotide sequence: TGTGCCAGCAGTTTCTATTCGGACAGGGGGCTCACAGATACGCAGTATTTT.

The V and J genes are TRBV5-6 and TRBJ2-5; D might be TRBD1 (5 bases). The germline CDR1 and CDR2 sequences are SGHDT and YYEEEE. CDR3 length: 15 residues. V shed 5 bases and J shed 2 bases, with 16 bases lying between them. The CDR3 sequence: CASSLSPGFQETQYF. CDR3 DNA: TGTGCCAGCAGTTTGTCCCCAGGGTTTCAAGAGACCCAGTACTTC.

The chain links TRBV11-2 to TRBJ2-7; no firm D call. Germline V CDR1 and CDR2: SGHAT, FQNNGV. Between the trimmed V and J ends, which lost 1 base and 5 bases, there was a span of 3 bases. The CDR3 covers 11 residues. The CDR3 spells CASSLANEQYF. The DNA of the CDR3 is TGTGCCAGCAGCTTAGCCAACGAGCAGTACTTC.

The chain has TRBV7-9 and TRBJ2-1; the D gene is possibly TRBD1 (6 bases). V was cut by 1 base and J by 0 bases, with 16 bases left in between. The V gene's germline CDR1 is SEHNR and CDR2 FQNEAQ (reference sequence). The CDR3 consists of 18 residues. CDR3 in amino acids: CASSLDHRTVHSYNEQFF. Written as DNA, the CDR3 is TGTGCCAGCAGCTTAGACCACCGGACAGTGCACTCCTACAATGAGCAGTTCTTC.